Here is one TCR beta chain with its context. The data are from a study of blood T cell repertoires in COVID-19. Study-wide background: COVID-19 samples, acute and convalescent, were from the United States, Italy and Spain. Nucleic acid was either cDNA or gDNA, and it came from T cells, B-cell-depleted T cells, or PBMCs.

The CDR3 is 16 amino acids. CDR1 and CDR2 from the germline V gene are MNHNY and SVGAGI (reference sequence). V dropped 2 bases and J dropped 1 base, with 12 bases sitting between them. Method: immunoSEQ multiplex PCR; TCRdb's copy keeps in-frame clones and lacks some. The sample includes 100,000 to 150,000 clones, around 74% of them seen just once. The clonotype comes from a man aged 60-69 years with acute or convalescent COVID-19. Sequencing was done on a sample of peripheral blood. The rearrangement links TRBV6-6 to TRBJ1-5; the D gene is possibly TRBD1 (5 bases). The CDR3 protein is CASSYNPRGSNQPQHF. The CDR3 bases are TGTGCCAGCAGTTACAACCCTAGGGGAAGCAATCAGCCCCAGCATTTT.